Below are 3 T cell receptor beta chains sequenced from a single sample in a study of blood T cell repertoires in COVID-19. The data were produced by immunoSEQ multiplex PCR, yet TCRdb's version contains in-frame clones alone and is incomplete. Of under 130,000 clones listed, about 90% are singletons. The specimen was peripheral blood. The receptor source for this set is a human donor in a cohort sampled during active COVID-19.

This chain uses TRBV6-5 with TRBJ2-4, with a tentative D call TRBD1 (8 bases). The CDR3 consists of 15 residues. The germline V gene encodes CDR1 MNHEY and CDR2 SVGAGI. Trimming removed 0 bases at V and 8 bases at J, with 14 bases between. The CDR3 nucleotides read TGTGCCAGCAGTTACTCGAGGACAGGGAGGGACATTCAGTACTTC. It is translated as CASSYSRTGRDIQYF.

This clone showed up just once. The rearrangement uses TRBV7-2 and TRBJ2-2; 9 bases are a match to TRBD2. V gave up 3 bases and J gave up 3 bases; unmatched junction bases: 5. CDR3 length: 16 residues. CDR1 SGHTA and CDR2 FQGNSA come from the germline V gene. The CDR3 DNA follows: TGTGCCAGCAGCTTTGTTAGCGGGGGATACACCGGGGAGCTGTTTTTT. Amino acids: CASSFVSGGYTGELFF. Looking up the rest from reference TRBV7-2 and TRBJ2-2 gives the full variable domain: GAGVSQSPSNKVTEKGKDVELRCDPISGHTALYWYRQSLGQGLEFLIYFQGNSAPDKSGLPSDRFSAERTGGSVSTLTIQRTQQEDSAVYLCASSFVSGGYTGELFFGEGSRLTVL.

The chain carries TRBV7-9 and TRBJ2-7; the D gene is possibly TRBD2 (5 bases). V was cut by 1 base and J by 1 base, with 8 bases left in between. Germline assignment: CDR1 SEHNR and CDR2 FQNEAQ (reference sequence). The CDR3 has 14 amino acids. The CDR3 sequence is CASSLEGGSYEQYF. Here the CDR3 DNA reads TGTGCCAGCAGCTTAGAAGGCGGGTCCTACGAGCAGTACTTC.